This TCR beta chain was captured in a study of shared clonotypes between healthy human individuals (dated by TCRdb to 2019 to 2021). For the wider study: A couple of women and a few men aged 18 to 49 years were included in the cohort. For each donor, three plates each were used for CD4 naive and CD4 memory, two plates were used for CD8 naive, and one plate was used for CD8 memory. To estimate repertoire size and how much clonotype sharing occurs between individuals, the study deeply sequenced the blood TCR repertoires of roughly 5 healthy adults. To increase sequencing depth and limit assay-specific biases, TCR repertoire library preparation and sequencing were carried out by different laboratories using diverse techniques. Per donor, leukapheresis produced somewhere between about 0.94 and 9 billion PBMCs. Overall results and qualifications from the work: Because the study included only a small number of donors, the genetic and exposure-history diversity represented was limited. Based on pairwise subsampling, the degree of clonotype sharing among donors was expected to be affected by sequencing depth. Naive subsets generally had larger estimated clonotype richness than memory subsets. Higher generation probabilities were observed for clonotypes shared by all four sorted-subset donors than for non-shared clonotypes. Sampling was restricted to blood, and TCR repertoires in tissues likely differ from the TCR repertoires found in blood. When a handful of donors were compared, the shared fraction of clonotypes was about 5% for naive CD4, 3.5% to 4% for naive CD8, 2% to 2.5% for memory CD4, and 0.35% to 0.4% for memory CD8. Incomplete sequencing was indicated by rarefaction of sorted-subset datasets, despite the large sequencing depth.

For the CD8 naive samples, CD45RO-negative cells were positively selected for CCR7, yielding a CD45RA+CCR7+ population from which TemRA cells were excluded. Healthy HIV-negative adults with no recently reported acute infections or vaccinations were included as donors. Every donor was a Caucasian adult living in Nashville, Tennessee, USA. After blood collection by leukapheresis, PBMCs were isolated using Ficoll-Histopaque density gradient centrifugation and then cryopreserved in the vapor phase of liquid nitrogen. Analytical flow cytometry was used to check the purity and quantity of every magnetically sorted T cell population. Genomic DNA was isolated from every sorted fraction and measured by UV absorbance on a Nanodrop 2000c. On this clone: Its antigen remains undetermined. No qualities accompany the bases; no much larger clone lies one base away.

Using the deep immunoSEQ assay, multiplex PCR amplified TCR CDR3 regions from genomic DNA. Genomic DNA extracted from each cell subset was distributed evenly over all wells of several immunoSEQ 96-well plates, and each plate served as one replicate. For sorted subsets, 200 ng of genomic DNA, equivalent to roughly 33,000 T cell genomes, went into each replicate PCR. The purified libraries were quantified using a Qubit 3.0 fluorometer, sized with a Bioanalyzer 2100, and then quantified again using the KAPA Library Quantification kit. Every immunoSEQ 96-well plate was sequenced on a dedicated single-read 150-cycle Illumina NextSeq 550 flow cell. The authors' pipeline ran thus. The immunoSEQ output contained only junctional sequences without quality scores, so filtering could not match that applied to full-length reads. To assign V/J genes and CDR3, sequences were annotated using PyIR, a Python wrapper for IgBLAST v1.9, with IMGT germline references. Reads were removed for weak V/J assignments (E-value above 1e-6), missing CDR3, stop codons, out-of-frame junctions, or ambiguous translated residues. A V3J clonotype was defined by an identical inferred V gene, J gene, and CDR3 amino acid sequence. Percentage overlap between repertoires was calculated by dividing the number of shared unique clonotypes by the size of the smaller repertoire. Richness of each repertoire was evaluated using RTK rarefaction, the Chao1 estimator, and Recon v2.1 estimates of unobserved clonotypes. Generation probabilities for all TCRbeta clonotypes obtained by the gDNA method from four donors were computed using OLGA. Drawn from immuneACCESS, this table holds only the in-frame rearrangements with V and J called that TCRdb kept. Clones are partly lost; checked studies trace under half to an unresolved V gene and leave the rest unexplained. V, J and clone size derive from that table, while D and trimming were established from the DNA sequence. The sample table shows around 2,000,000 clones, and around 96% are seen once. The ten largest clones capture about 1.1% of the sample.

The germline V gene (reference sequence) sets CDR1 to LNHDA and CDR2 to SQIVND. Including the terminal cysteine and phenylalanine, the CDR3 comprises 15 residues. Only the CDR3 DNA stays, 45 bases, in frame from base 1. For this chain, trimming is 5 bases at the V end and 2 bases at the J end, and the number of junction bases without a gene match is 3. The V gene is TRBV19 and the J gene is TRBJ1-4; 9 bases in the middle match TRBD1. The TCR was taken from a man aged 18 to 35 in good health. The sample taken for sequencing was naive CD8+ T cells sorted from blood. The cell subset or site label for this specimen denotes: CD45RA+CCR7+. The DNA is TGTGCCAGTAGTCTCACAGGGGGCACTAATGAAAAACTGTTTTTT. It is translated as CASSLTGGTNEKLFF.